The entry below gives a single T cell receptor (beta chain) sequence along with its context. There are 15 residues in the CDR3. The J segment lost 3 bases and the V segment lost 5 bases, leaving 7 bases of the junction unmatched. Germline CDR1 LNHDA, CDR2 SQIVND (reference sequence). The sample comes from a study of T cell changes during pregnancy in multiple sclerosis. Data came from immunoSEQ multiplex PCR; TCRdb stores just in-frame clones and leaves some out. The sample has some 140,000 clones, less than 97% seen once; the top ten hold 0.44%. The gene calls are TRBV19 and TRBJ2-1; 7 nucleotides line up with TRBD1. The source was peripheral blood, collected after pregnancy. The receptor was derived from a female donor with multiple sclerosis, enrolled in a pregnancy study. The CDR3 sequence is CASSLHRGFYNEQFF. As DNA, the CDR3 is TGTGCCAGTAGTTTACACAGGGGATTCTACAATGAGCAGTTCTTC. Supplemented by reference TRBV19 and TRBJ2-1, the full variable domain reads DGGITQSPKYLFRKEGQNVTLSCEQNLNHDAMYWYRQDPGQGLRLIYYSQIVNDFQKGDIAEGYSVSREKKESFPLTVTSAQKNPTAFYLCASSLHRGFYNEQFFGPGTRLTVL.